Reported below is one T cell receptor beta chain. Its antigen is as yet unknown. The entry originates in a study of graft-versus-host responses after intestinal transplantation. Overall study context: Each of the recipients got a multivisceral, liver-intestinal, or isolated intestinal transplant. Every transplant recipient was induced with anti-thymocyte globulin, then maintained on tacrolimus and steroids for roughly 3 years.

Generated by immunoSEQ multiplex PCR, the TCRdb table keeps only in-frame clones and is missing some. The table lists tens of thousands of clones, about 87% of them singletons. Study-wide findings and caveats: Allografts of patients with graft-donor T cell macrochimerism showed high graft-versus-host to host-versus-graft clone ratios. GvH clonotypes were identified within recipient marrow, with a subset emerging first in ileum or blood.

The germline CDR1 and CDR2 sequences are MGHRA and YSYEKL. The length of the CDR3 is 14 residues. V lost 2 bases and J lost 9; bases outside the gene matches: 5. This TCR came from a human donor who was the organ donor for an intestinal transplant. The sequencing used unstimulated CD4+ T cells sorted from spleen or lymph node cells, collected before transplant. The chain employs TRBV4-1 and TRBJ2-1, with TRBD1 matching 9 bases. The CDR3 coding sequence is TGCGCCAGCAGCCAATGGGGACAGGGAAGTGAGCAGTTCTTC. Protein: CASSQWGQGSEQFF.